This T cell receptor (beta chain) was observed in a study of blood T cells in healthy people across ages. In the study overall: Through template switching, about one barcoded beta molecule was captured per two T cells, as measured in model experiments.

Germline V gives CDR1 SGHDN, CDR2 FVKESK. The CDR3 spans 13 residues. Trimming left V 0 bases short and J 14 bases short, with 14 bases between. Alongside a J-beta primer mix, a sample-barcoded 5' primer served in a second PCR lasting about 6 to 12 cycles. There were at least 3 million CDR3-containing paired-end reads obtained from each sample. TCRdb re-called the 5' RACE reads through MiXCR, storing one row per CDR3 protein. The table includes around 1,700,000 distinct CDR3 sequences, 28% detected once. A word on this clonotype: Its specificity is not known.

Overall study findings and caveats: Researchers judged that diversity estimates from one million T cells fell short of true values.

Total RNA was isolated from each sample in quantities of at least 6 micrograms. The clonotype originates from a woman aged 25 to 39 in good health. Sequencing was performed on blood. The rearrangement joins TRBV14 to TRBJ2-1, with D perhaps TRBD1 (6 bases). The CDR3 loop is CASSQDLGGAKFF. The CDR3 DNA is TGTGCCAGCAGCCAAGATTTAGGGGGTGCTAAGTTCTTC.